This TCR beta chain was retrieved from a study of vaccination and CD4 T cells after COVID-19. Whole-study context: Convalescent patients had positive nasal swab PCR results for SARS-CoV-2. Disease was mild in roughly nine and severe in one. The study collected post-vaccine samples a median about 71 days after dose two, with a range of 14 to 241.

In the case of this clonotype: Its antigen is still unknown.

This sample's treatment: approximately nine-day PBMC culture with coronavirus spike peptide pools or control peptides (ViraFEST assay). Sequenced with the Oncomine TCR Beta short-read assay was DNA taken from cultured CD4+ T cells. TCRdb recomputed calls from the PCR reads with MiXCR, one row per CDR3 protein. The data hold roughly 20,000 distinct CDR3 sequences, with approximately 40% observed a single time. CDR1 is MDHEN, CDR2 SYDVKM, per germline. The V gene lost 5 bases and the J gene lost 1 base, with 16 bases spanning the gap. The CDR3 is 16 amino acids. The sequence was obtained from a human donor who had recovered from COVID-19. The rearrangement joins TRBV28 to TRBJ2-3, with D possibly called TRBD1 or TRBD2 (5 bases each). The material sequenced was CD4+ T cells from blood, cultured in vitro, taken after SARS-CoV-2 vaccination. The CDR3 sequence is CASSPLGRDGTDTQYF. The CDR3 region has the DNA TGTGCCAGCAGTCCCCTCGGAAGGGACGGCACAGATACGCAGTATTTT. The full variable domain, with the rest looked up from reference TRBV28 and TRBJ2-3, is DVKVTQSSRYLVKRTGEKVFLECVQDMDHENMFWYRQDPGLGLRLIYFSYDVKMKEKGDIPEGYSVSREKKERFSLILESASTNQTSMYLCASSPLGRDGTDTQYFGPGTRLTVL.